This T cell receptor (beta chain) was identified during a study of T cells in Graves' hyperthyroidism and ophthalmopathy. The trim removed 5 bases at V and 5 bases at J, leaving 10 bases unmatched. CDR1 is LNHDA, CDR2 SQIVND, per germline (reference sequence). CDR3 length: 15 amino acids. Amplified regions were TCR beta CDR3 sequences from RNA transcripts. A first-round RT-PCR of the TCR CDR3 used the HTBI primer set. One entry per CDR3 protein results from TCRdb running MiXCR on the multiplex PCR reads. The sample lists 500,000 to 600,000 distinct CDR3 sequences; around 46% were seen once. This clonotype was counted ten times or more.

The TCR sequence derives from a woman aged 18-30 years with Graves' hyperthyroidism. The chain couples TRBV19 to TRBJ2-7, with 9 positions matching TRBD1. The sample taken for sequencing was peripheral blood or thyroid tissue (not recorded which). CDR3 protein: CASSSTGTGFDEQYF. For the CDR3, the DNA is TGTGCCAGTAGTTCCACCGGGACAGGGTTCGACGAGCAGTACTTC.